This T cell receptor beta chain was captured in a study of blood T cell repertoires in COVID-19. CDR3 length equals 16 residues. Trimming took 4 bases from V and 2 from J; bases not matched to a gene: 7. The germline CDR1 and CDR2 sequences are SGHDT and YYEEEE. Original analysis: From reference gene primer amplification, estimates of nucleated cell counts were derived. This table comes from immunoSEQ multiplex PCR, and its TCRdb copy is limited to in-frame clones, with some not included. The V and J calls and the clone size are those of that table, but D and trimming were determined from the DNA. Of about 280,000 clones detected, around 90% appear once; the ten largest clones hold roughly 1.6%.

This clonotype was sampled from a woman aged 18-35 years with acute COVID-19. What was sequenced was PBMCs or T cells enriched from blood (not recorded which). The chain joins TRBV5-6 to TRBJ2-2, with TRBD1 identical over 8 bases. This CDR3 reads CASSPDRGLNTGELFF. In DNA, the CDR3 is TGTGCCAGCAGCCCCGACAGGGGCTTAAACACCGGGGAGCTGTTTTTT.